This record looks at one TCR beta chain sequence and its context. This clonotype was seen a few times. The clone's antigen remains unknown. Nothing much larger sits one base from this clone, and base qualities are not available. This sample was included in a study of response to subunit inactivated influenza vaccine (dated by TCRdb to the late 2010s). Broadly, across the study: Deep quantitative profiling of the T cell receptor repertoire was used in the study to follow responses to a trivalent subunit inactivated influenza vaccine.

V loses 2 bases of germline sequence and J loses 5 bases, and the interval between the two ends is 13 bases. For CDR1 and CDR2, the germline V gene lists MGHRA and YSYEKL. The CDR3 measures 14 amino acids from cysteine to phenylalanine. Kept here is only the CDR3 DNA, which spans 42 bases and is read in frame from base 1. The method was RT-PCR. Sequencer: Illumina HiSeq 2500. TCRdb handled the public reads itself, with Q25 trimming in fastp and clone calling in MiXCR, and kept productive beta chains. Every distinct CDR3 protein forms one entry, paired with its most common genes and DNA. Recorded for this sample are approximately 700,000 distinct CDR3 sequences; about 15% of them occurred a single time. Around 6.5% of the sample goes to the ten largest clones. General conclusions and limits of the study: It was suggested by the authors that each seasonal influenza vaccination may recruit only a limited number of new T cells.

This material consisted of PBMCs from blood, taken less than 15 days before vaccination. This clonotype was obtained from a man aged 45 to 65 who received an inactivated influenza vaccine. Donor details come from another sample of the same person, matched by shared clones. The chain is encoded by TRBV4-1 joined to TRBJ2-7; the D gene is possibly TRBD2, with 5 bases matching. At the DNA level, the sequence is TGCGCCAGCAGCCAAACGAGGGCCTTCGACGAGCAGTACTTC. Translated, this gives CASSQTRAFDEQYF.